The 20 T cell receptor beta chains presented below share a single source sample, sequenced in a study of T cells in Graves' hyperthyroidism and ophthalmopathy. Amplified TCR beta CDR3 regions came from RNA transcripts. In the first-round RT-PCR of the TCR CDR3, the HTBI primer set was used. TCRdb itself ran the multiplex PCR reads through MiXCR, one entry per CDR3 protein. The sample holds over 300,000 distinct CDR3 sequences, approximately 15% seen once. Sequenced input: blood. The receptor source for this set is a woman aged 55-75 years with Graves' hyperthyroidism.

CDR3 nucleotides: TGCAGTGCCGAGTGGGGTGGGAACTTACAAACCGGCCATGGGGTCGGGGAGCTGTTTTTT. Translation: CSAEWGGNLQTGHGVGELFF. This chain links TRBV20-1 with TRBJ2-2, with D unresolved. Germline CDR1 DFQATT, CDR2 SNEGSKA (reference sequence). The CDR3 runs to 20 residues. Between the trimmed V and J ends, which lost 6 bases and 7 bases, there was a span of 36 bases.

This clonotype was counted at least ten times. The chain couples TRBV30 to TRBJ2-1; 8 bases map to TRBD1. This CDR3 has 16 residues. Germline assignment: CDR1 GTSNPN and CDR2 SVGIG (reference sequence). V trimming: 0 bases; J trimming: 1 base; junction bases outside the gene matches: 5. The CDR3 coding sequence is TGTGCCTGGAGTGTGATAGGACAGGGTTCCTACAATGAGCAGTTCTTC. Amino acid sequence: CAWSVIGQGSYNEQFF.

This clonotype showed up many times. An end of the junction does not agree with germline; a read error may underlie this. The CDR3 DNA reads as TGTGCCACCAGCCGTTGGGGACAGGGGGACACTGAAGCTTTCTTT. As protein: CATSRWGQGDTEAFF. The chain combines TRBV7-9 with TRBJ1-1; 11 nucleotides align to TRBD1. This CDR3 comprises 15 residues. Germline loops: CDR1 SEHNR, CDR2 FQNEAQ (reference sequence).

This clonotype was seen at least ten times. The CDR3 here is CSAKKTSLETQYF. The CDR3 region has the DNA TGCAGTGCTAAAAAGACTAGCTTAGAGACCCAGTACTTC. The chain employs TRBV20-1 and TRBJ2-5, with 7 bases that match TRBD2. There are 13 residues in the CDR3. The V gene end was trimmed by 4 bases and the J gene end by 4 bases; junction bases not matched to a gene: 6. Germline-derived CDR1 and CDR2 are DFQATT and SNEGSKA (reference sequence).

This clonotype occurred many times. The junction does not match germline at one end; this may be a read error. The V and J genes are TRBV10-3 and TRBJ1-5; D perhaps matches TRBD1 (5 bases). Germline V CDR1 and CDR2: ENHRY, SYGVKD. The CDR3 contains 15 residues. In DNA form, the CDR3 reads TGTGCCATCAGTCAGTCCATAGGGACCAATCAGCCCCAGCATTTT. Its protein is CAISQSIGTNQPQHF.

The CDR3 region has the DNA TGCGCCAGCAGCTGGAGTTGGGTCCGCACAGATACGCAGTATTTT. This encodes CASSWSWVRTDTQYF. The gene calls are TRBV5-1 and TRBJ2-3; D unresolved. Germline loops: CDR1 SGHRS, CDR2 YFSETQ. The CDR3 runs to 15 residues. Deletions cut 3 bases from V and 1 base from J, with 12 bases between. Looking up the rest from reference TRBV5-1 and TRBJ2-3 gives the full variable domain: KAGVTQTPRYLIKTRGQQVTLSCSPISGHRSVSWYQQTPGQGLQFLFEYFSETQRNKGNFPGRFSGRQFSNSRSEMNVSTLELGDSALYLCASSWSWVRTDTQYFGPGTRLTVL.

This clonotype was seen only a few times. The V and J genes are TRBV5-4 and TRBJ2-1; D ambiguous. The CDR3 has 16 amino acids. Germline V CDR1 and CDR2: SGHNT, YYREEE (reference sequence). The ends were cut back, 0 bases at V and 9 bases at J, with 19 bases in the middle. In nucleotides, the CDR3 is TGTGCCAGCAGCTTGGGTGGGCTAGTAGGCTCAAGTGAGCAGTTCTTC. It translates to CASSLGGLVGSSEQFF.

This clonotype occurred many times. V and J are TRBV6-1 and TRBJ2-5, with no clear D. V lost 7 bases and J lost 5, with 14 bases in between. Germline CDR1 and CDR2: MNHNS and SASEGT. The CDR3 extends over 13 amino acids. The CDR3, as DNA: TGTGCCAGCAAACCTTGGACCGGCGAGACCCAGTACTTC. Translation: CASKPWTGETQYF.

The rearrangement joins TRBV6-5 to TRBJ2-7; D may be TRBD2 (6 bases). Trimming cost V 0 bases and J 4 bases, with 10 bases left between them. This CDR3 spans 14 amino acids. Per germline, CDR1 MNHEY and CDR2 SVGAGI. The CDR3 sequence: CASSYSPGRYEQYF. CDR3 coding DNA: TGTGCCAGCAGTTACTCGCCAGGGAGGTACGAGCAGTACTTC.

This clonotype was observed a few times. DNA of the CDR3: TGTGCCAGCAGCGTCCGGGCTTCCTATGGCTACACCTTC. Its protein is CASSVRASYGYTF. V is TRBV9 and J is TRBJ1-2, with D hard to call. V lost 2 bases to trimming and J lost 4 bases, with 9 bases between them. The CDR3 spans 13 residues. Germline V gives CDR1 SGDLS, CDR2 YYNGEE. Looking up the rest from reference TRBV9 and TRBJ1-2 gives the full variable domain: DSGVTQTPKHLITATGQRVTLRCSPRSGDLSVYWYQQSLDQGLQFLIQYYNGEERAKGNILERFSAQQFPDLHSELNLSSLELGDSALYFCASSVRASYGYTFGSGTRLTVV.

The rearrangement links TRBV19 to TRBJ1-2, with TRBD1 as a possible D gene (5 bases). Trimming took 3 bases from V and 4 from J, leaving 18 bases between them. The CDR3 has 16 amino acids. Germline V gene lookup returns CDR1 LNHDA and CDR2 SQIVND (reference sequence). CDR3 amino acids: CASSIPGGVVGYGYTF. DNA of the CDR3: TGTGCCAGTAGTATCCCGGGGGGGGTGGTTGGCTATGGCTACACCTTC.

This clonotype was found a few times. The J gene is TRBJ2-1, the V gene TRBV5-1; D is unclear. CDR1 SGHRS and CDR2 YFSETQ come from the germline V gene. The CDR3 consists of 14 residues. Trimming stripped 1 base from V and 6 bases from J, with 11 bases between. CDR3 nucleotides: TGCGCCAGCAGCTTGCAGCCGCCCCCCAATGAGCAGTTCTTC. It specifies CASSLQPPPNEQFF.

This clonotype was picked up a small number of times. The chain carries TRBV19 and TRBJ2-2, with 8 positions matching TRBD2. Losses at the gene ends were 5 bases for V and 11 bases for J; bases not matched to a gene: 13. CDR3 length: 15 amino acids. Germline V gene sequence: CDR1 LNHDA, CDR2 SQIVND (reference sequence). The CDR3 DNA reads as TGTGCCAGTAGTCCGAGGCAGCGGGGGATTGGAGAGCTGTTTTTT. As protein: CASSPRQRGIGELFF.

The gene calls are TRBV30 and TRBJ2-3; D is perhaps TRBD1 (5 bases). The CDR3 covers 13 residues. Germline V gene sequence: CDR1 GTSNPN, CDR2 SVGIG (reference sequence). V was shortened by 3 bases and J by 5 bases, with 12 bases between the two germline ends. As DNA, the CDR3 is TGTGCCTGGAGCCCGGACATGGGAGATACGCAGTATTTT. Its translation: CAWSPDMGDTQYF.

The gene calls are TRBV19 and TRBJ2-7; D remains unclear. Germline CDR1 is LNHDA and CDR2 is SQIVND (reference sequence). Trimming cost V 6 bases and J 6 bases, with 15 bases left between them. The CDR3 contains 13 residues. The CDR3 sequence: CASRRTGISEQYF. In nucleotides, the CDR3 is TGTGCCAGTAGAAGGACCGGCATCAGCGAGCAGTACTTC.

CDR3: CASSLATPNRGGANVLTF. The CDR3 region has the DNA TGTGCCAGCAGCTTGGCGACGCCAAATCGGGGTGGGGCCAACGTCCTGACTTTC. The chain is built from TRBV5-4 and TRBJ2-6; D may be TRBD2 (5 bases). This CDR3 region has 18 residues. CDR1 SGHNT and CDR2 YYREEE come from the germline V gene (reference sequence). V was cut by 0 bases and J by 3 bases, with 16 bases left in between.

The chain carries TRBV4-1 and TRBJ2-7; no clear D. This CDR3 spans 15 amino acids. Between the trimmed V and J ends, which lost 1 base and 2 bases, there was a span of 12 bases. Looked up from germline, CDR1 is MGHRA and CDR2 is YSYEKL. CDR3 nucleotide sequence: TGCGCCAGCAGCCAAGTCTCAGGTATTACCTACGAGCAGTACTTC. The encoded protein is CASSQVSGITYEQYF.

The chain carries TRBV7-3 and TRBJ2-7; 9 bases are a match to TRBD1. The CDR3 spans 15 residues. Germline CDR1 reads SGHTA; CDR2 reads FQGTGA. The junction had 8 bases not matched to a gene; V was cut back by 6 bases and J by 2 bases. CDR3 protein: CASSPTGGSAYEQYF. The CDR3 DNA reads TGTGCCAGCAGTCCCACAGGGGGCTCGGCCTACGAGCAGTACTTC.

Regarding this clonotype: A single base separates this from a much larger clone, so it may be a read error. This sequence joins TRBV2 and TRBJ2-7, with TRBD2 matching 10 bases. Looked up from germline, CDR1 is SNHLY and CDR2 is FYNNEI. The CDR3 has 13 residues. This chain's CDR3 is CTSSRLAGYEQYF. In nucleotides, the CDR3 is TGTACCAGCAGCAGACTAGCGGGCTACGAGCAGTACTTC.

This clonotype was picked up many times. This chain's CDR3 is CASSQATGEDQPQHF. The CDR3 DNA is TGTGCCAGCAGCCAAGCAACAGGGGAGGATCAGCCCCAGCATTTT. The gene calls are TRBV3-1 and TRBJ1-5; TRBD1 aligns across 7 bases. Germline V gives CDR1 LGHDT, CDR2 YNNKEL (reference sequence). The J segment lost 5 bases and the V segment lost 1 base, leaving 5 bases of the junction unmatched. This CDR3 is built from 15 residues.